This T cell receptor beta chain comes out of a study of chemoradiotherapy in HPV16-positive cancers. Using immunoSEQ multiplex PCR, the repertoire was profiled, and TCRdb retains in-frame clones only, with some absent. Of 40,000 to 65,000 clones detected, more than 90% appear once; the ten largest clones hold 3% to 4%. The CDR3 has 15 residues. The V gene end was trimmed by 4 bases and the J gene end by 2 bases; junction bases not matched to a gene: 5. Germline CDR1 reads SGDLS; CDR2 reads YYNGEE. Specimen: blood, collected from a patient who underwent chemoradiotherapy. The clonotype was recovered from a human donor with HPV-associated anogenital cancer. The rearrangement uses TRBV9 and TRBJ2-7; the match to TRBD1 covers 11 bases. The CDR3 DNA reads TGTGCCAGCAGCCCCGGACAGGGGGCCGCCTACGAGCAGTACTTC. It yields the protein CASSPGQGAAYEQYF.